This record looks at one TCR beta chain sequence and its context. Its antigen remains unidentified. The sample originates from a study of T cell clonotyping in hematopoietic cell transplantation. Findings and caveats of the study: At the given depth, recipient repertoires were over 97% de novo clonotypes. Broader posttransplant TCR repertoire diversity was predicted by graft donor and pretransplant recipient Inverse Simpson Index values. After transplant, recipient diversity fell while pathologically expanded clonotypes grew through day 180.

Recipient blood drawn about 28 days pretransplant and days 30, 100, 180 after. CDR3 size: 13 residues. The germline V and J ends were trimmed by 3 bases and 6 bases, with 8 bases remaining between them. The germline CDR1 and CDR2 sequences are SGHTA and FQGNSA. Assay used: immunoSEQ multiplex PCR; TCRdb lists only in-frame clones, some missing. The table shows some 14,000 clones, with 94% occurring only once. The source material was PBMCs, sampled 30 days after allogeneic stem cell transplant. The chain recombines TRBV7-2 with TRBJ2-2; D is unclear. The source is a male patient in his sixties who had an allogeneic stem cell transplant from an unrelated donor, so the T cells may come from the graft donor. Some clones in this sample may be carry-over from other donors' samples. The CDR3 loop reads CASSFQAAGELFF. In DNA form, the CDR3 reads TGTGCCAGCAGCTTCCAGGCAGCCGGGGAGCTGTTTTTT.